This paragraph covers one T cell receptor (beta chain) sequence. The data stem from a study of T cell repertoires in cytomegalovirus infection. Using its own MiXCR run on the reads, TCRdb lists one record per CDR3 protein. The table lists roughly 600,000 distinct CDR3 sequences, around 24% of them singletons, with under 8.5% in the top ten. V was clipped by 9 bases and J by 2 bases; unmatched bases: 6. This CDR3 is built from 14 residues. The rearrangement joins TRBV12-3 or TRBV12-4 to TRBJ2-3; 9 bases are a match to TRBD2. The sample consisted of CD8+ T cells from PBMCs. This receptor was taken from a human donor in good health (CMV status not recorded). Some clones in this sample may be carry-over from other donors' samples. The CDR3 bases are TGTGCCAGTGGGTCTAGCGGGGCCACAGATACGCAGTATTTT. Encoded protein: CASGSSGATDTQYF.